This T cell receptor (beta chain) was retrieved from a study of tumour-infiltrating T cells in Burkitt lymphoma. About the study: Patients covered every epidemiological subtype of Burkitt lymphoma.

CDR1 and CDR2 (germline): SQVTM, ANQGSEA. The V and J ends lost 5 bases and 0 bases respectively, with 20 bases between them. The CDR3 runs to 16 residues. A note on this clone: The antigen is unknown.

Only in-frame clones appear in the TCRdb table, and some are missing; sequencing was by immunoSEQ multiplex PCR. There are tens of thousands of clones in the sample; around 30% occur only once, and 2.9% lies in the top ten. Study results and caveats: Many Burkitt lymphoma patients shared several public clonotypes.

This receptor was obtained from a human donor with Burkitt lymphoma. The J gene is TRBJ2-7, the V gene TRBV29-1; either TRBD1 or TRBD2 may supply D (6 bases each). The sample was tumor tissue. CDR3 protein: CSVQGHRSGSSYEQYF. CDR3 DNA sequence: TGCAGCGTTCAGGGACACCGATCCGGGAGCTCCTACGAGCAGTACTTC.